The clone carrying this TCR beta chain was detected once. The V gene lost 2 bases and the J gene lost 5 bases, with 16 bases spanning the gap. The CDR3 runs to 15 residues. Germline V gene sequence: CDR1 SGHTS, CDR2 YDEGEE. Assay used: immunoSEQ multiplex PCR; TCRdb lists only in-frame clones, some missing. Among roughly 1,100,000 clones listed, approximately 68% were seen once. The sample is drawn from a study of shared clonotypes between healthy human individuals. Source material: memory CD4+ T cells sorted from blood. Subset indicated: CD45RA-negative fraction. This chain joins TRBV5-8 and TRBJ1-2; D might be TRBD1 (5 bases). The receptor was isolated from a man between 18 and 35 years old in good health. CDR3: CASSFTQGIGYGYTF. DNA of the CDR3: TGTGCCAGCAGCTTCACCCAGGGTATCGGTTATGGCTACACCTTC.